This TCR beta chain was documented in a study of blood T cell repertoires in COVID-19. Turning to the study itself: PBMCs, B-cell-depleted T cells, or T cells were the source of the cDNA or gDNA that made up the material.

The CDR3 runs to 12 residues. Germline lookup yields CDR1 MNHEY and CDR2 SVGAGI. Trimming shortened V by 0 bases and J by 9 bases, and 6 bases separated the two germline ends. The age range of participants was 18 to 89 years, with residence in some 25 US areas. In the study's own analysis: Amplification from reference gene primers served as the basis for estimated nucleated cell counts. Assay: immunoSEQ multiplex PCR; the TCRdb copy retains only in-frame clones and omits some. From that table come the V and J calls and clone size; the DNA was used to work out D and trimming. The sample lists around 390,000 clones; about 83% were seen once.

The sample consisted of PBMCs or T cells enriched from blood (not recorded which). The genes are TRBV6-5 and TRBJ1-5; D is uncertain. The receptor's source is a woman aged 45-59 years who had recovered from COVID-19. CDR3 nucleotide sequence: TGTGCCAGCAGTTACTCAAACGGGCCCCAGCATTTT. It codes for CASSYSNGPQHF.